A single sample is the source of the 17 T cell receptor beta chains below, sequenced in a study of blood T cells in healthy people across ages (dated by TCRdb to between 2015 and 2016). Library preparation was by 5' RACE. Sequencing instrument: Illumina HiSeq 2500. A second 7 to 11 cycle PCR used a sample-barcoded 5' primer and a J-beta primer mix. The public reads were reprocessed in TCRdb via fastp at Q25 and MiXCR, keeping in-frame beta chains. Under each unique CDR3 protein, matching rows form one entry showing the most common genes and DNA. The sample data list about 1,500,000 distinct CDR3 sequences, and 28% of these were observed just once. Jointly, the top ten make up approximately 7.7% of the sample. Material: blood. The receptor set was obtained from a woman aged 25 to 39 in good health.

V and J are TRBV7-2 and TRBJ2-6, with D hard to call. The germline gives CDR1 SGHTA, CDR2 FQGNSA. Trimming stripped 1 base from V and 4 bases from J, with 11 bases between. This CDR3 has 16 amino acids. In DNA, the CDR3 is TGTGCCAGCAGCTTAGGGTGGCACTCCGGGGCCAACGTCCTGACTTTC. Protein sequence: CASSLGWHSGANVLTF.

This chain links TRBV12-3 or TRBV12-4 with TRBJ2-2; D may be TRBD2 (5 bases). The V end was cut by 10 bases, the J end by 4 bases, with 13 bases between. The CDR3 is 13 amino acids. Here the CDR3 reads CAISGFVTGELFF. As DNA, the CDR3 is TGTGCCATCTCGGGGTTTGTCACCGGGGAGCTGTTTTTT.

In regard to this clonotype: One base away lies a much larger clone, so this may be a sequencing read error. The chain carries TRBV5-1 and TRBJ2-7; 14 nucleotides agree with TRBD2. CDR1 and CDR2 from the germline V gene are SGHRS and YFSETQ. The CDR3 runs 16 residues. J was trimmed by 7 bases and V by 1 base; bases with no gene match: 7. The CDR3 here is CASSLSGTSGSNEQYF. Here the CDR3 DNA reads TGCGCCAGCAGCTTGTCCGGGACTAGCGGGAGCAATGAGCAGTACTTC.

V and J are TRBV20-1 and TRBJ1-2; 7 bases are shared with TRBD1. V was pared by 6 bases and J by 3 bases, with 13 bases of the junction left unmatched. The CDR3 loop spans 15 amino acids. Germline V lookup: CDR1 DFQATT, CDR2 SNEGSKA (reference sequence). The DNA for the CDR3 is TGCAGTGCCAACCGAGGGCAGGGGGATGACTATGGCTACACCTTC. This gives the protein CSANRGQGDDYGYTF.

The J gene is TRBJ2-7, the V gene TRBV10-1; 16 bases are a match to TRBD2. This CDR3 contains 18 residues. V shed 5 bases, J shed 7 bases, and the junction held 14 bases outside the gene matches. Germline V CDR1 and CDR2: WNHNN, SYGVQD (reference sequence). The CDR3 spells CASSTGTSGGGPYNEQYF. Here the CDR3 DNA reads TGCGCCAGCAGTACCGGGACTAGCGGGGGGGGACCCTACAATGAGCAGTACTTC.

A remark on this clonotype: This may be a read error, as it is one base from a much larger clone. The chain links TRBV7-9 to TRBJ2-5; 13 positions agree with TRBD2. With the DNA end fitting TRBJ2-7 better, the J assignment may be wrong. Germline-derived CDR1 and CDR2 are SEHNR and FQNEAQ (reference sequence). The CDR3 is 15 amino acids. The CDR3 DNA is TGTTCCAGCAGTTCGACTAGCGGGAGGATGTACGAGCAGTACTTC. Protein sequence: CSSSSTSGRMYEQYF.

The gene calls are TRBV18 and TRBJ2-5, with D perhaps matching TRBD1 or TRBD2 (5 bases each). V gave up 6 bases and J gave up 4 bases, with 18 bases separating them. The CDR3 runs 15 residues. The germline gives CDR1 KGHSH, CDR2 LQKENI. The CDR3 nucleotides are TGTGCCAGCTCGTCCGGGACGGCCTCCGCAGAGACCCAGTACTTC. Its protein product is CASSSGTASAETQYF. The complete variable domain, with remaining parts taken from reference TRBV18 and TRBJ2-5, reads NAGVMQNPRHLVRRRGQEARLRCSPMKGHSHVYWYRQLPEEGLKFMVYLQKENIIDESGMPKERFSAEFPKEGPSILRIQQVVRGDSAAYFCASSSGTASAETQYFGPGTRLLVL.

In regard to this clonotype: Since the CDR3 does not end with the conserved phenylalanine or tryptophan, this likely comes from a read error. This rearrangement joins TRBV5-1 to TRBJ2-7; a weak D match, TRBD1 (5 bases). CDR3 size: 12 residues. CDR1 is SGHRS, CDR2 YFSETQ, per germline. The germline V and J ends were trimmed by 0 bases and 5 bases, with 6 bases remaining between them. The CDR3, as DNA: TGCGCCAGCAGCTTGGAAGGGGACGAGCAGTACTTA. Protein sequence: CASSLEGDEQYL.

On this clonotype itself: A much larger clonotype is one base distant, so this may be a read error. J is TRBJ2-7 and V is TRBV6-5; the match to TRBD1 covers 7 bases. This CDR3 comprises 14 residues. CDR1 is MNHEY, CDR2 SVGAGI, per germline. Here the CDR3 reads CTSSRDSFIYEQYF. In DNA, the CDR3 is TGTACCAGCAGTCGGGACAGCTTCATCTACGAGCAGTACTTC.

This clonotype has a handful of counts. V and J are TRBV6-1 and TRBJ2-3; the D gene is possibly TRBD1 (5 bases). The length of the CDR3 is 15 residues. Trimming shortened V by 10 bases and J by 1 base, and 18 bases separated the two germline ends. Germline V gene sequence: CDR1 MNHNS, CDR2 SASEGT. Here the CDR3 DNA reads TGTGCCACAGGGCCCTTGGGGTCTCGCACAGATACGCAGTATTTT. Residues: CATGPLGSRTDTQYF.

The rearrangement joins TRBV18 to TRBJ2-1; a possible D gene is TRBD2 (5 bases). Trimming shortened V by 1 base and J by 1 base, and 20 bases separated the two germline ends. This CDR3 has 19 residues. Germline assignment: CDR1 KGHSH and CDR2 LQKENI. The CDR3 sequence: CASSPLYSEGVSSYNEQFF. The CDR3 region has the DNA TGTGCCAGCTCACCACTATACAGCGAGGGCGTCAGTTCCTACAATGAGCAGTTCTTC.

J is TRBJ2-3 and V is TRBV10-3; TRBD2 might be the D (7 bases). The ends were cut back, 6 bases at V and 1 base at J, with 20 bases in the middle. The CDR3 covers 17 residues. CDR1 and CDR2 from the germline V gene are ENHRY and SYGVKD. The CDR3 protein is CAIRGRGSSGGTDTQYF. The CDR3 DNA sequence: TGTGCCATCAGGGGGAGGGGGTCTAGCGGAGGCACAGATACGCAGTATTTT.

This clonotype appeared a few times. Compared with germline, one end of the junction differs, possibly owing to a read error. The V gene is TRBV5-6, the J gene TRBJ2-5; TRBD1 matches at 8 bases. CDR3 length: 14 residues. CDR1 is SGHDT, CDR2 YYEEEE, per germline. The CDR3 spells CASSLDREWETQYF. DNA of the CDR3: TGTGCCAGCAGTTTGGACAGGGAGTGGGAGACCCAGTACTTC.

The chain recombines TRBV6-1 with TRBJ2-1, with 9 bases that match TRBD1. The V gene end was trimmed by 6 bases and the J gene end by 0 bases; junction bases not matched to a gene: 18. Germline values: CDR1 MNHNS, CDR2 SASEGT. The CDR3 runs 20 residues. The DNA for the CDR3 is TGTGCCAGCAGCCGACCGACAGGGGGGGCCGGGACTAACTCCTACAATGAGCAGTTCTTC. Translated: CASSRPTGGAGTNSYNEQFF.

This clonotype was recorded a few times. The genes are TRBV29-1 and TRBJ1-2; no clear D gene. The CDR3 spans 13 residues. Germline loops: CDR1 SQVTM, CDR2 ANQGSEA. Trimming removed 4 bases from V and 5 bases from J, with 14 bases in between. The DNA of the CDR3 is TGCAGCGTTGGAATTTCAGGAGGTTATGGCTACACCTTC. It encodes CSVGISGGYGYTF.

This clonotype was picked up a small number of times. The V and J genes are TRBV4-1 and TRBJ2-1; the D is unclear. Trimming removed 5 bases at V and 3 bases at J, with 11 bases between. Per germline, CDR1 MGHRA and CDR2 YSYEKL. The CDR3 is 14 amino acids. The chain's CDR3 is CASSRLDLYNEQFF. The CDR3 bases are TGCGCCAGCAGCAGGCTAGACCTCTACAATGAGCAGTTCTTC.

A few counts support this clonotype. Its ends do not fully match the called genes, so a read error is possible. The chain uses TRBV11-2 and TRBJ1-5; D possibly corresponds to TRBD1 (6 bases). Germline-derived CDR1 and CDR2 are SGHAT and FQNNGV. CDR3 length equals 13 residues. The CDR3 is CASSLDRSQPQHF. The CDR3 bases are TGTGCCAGCAGTTTAGACAGGAGTCAGCCCCAGCATTTT. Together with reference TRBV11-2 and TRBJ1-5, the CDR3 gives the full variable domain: EAGVAQSPRYKIIEKRQSVAFWCNPISGHATLYWYQQILGQGPKLLIQFQNNGVVDDSQLPKDRFSAERLKGVDSTLKIQPAKLEDSAVYLCASSLDRSQPQHFGDGTRLSIL.